This T cell receptor (beta chain) was found in a study of blood T cell repertoires in COVID-19. About the research overall: The United States, Italy and Spain provided the acute and convalescent COVID-19 samples.

Across fewer than 25 US areas, participants ranged in age from about 18 to 100 years. Clinical history reported by participants formed the basis on which cohorts were assigned. TCRdb keeps only in-frame clones here, not all; method: immunoSEQ multiplex PCR. The sample includes 140,000 to 150,000 clones, 65% to 85% of them seen just once. The V gene end was trimmed by 6 bases and the J gene end by 6 bases; junction bases not matched to a gene: 10. The CDR3 spans 14 residues. Germline CDR1 reads SQVTM; CDR2 reads ANQGSEA. Sample: PBMCs or T cells enriched from blood (not recorded which). The V and J genes are TRBV29-1 and TRBJ2-1; 8 nucleotides align to TRBD1. The clonotype was recovered from a woman aged 45-59 years who had been exposed to COVID-19. The CDR3 DNA follows: TGCAGCGTCGATGGACAGGGCAGTGGCAATGAGCAGTTCTTC. It encodes CSVDGQGSGNEQFF.